This T cell receptor beta chain is drawn from a study of blood T cell repertoires in COVID-19. Study summary: Donors in the United States, Italy and Spain gave samples during acute or convalescent COVID-19.

Clinical history as reported by participants underpinned cohort assignment. V trimming: 5 bases; J trimming: 11 bases; junction bases outside the gene matches: 7. The CDR3 length is 13 residues. CDR1 is MNHEY and CDR2 is SMNVEV in the germline V gene (reference sequence). Per the study methods: By means of reference gene primer amplification, nucleated cell counts were estimated. Using immunoSEQ multiplex PCR, the repertoire was profiled, and TCRdb retains in-frame clones only, with some absent. Clonal size and the V and J genes are those of that table, whereas D and trimming came from the DNA. This repertoire shows 300,000 to 500,000 clones, over 75% found once; its top ten account for more than 0.9%.

Input material: PBMCs or T cells enriched from blood (not recorded which). The chain links TRBV27 to TRBJ1-1, with 11 bases lining up with TRBD1. This TCR derives from a woman in her twenties or thirties with acute COVID-19. CDR3 protein: CASSPGQGATAFF. CDR3 DNA sequence: TGTGCCAGCAGTCCCGGACAGGGGGCGACGGCTTTCTTT.